This TCR beta chain was captured by sequencing in a study of blood T cell repertoires in COVID-19 (dated by TCRdb to 2019 to 2021). A note on the overall study: Samples from collaborators originated in the United States, Italy and Spain and spanned both the acute and convalescent phases of COVID-19. Where available, HLA class I and class II types were obtained from metadata supplied by the sample provider rather than from assay-based typing. The repertoires were released in a freely available public database meant as a resource for research on the immune response to SARS-CoV-2. Nearly every sample came with metadata listing a de-identified subject ID, COVID-19 status, age in years and sex. The dataset comprised deeply sampled blood TCRbeta repertoires from subjects exposed to, actively infected with, or recovered from COVID-19. The material from the prospective study consisted of cDNA or gDNA derived from T cells, B-cell-depleted T cells, or PBMCs. Samples came from the ongoing ImmuneRACE study (first 160 participants) plus 1,254 subjects from 6 global collaborators.

This clone was detected only a few times. Its antigen is still unknown. No per-base quality is available; no much larger clone lies one base away. The paper's findings and limits, for the study overall: The amount of clinical and demographic metadata varied by source and participant and was provided uncurated.

The immunoSEQ Assay, a bias-controlled multiplex PCR, was used to amplify TCRbeta CDR3 regions from genomic DNA. On the authors' methods: Nucleated cell counts per sample were estimated from amplification of reference gene primers within the assay. To quantify the absolute abundance of each unique TCRbeta CDR3 rearrangement, sequence reads were collapsed and filtered. For each sample, productive Simpson clonality was calculated by taking the square root of Simpson's diversity index across productive rearrangements. What TCRdb holds here is the immuneACCESS table cut down to in-frame rearrangements. Part of the clones is not present; checked against another copy, under half of the missing clones reflect an unresolved V gene, and the others are unexplained. That table furnishes V, J and clone size, whereas the DNA furnished D and trimming. Across this sample there are roughly 300,000 clones, with around 87% seen only once. The ten largest clones represent over 4% of the sample.

Participants in the prospective study were enrolled through a virtual design, were aged about 18 to 90 years, and lived in approximately 25 United States geographic areas. Cohort assignment in the prospective study relied on participant-reported clinical history from a screening survey and a study questionnaire. Recovered participants in ImmuneRACE Cohort 3 were defined as having two consecutive negative NP/OP PCR tests, clearance from a healthcare professional, or resolution of symptoms. In the prospective study, mobile phlebotomists collected whole blood, serum and a nasopharyngeal or oropharyngeal swab from each participant. Participants in the prospective study had the option to provide additional blood draws and questionnaires over a roughly 2-month period. Before DNA extraction, prospective study blood samples were shipped either frozen or at room temperature. CDR1 and CDR2 were assigned from the germline V gene (reference sequence) as SGHNT and YYREEE. The germline V end is reduced by 4 bases and the J end by 1 base; junction bases left unmatched: 5. Its CDR3 holds 15 amino acids, cysteine through phenylalanine. Only the CDR3 DNA is retained, 45 bases long and in frame from the first base.

Recombination connected TRBV5-4 to TRBJ1-1, with 9 bases in between that match TRBD1. The receptor's source is a woman aged 30 to 39 who had recovered from COVID-19. The specimen was PBMCs or T cells enriched from blood (not recorded which). The CDR3 sequence is CASSLTTGGNTEAFF. The bases are TGTGCCAGCAGCCTAACGACAGGGGGGAACACTGAAGCTTTCTTT.